This entry features one T cell receptor (beta chain) sequence. As yet, its antigen is unknown. The data are from a study of post-analysis software for immune sequencing data. At the level of the study: Included courses were relapsing-remitting and secondary progressive multiple sclerosis; progressive-relapsing multiple sclerosis was also included. Overall study results and limits: TRBV5-6, TRBV5-1 and TRBV20-1 belonged to a set of about 5 TRBV segments that were more frequent in patients than controls. Controls' normalized Chao1 diversity significantly exceeded that of multiple sclerosis patients. By F measure, strong co-clustering occurred among samples prepared in the same batch.

Germline V lookup: CDR1 SGHVS, CDR2 FQNEAQ. This CDR3 is built from 18 residues. Losses at the gene ends were 0 bases for V and 6 bases for J; bases not matched to a gene: 11. The authors incorporated unique molecular identifiers into the TCR beta cDNA libraries. Yield was 450,000 to 650,000 cDNA molecules from roughly 0.93 to 9.6 million T cells. TCRdb analysed the PCR reads with MiXCR anew, one entry per CDR3 protein. The sample yields hundreds of thousands of distinct CDR3 sequences, approximately 45% seen once. Sequencing was carried out using blood. The TCR sequence derives from a girl between 5 and 17 years old with multiple sclerosis. The chain links TRBV7-8 to TRBJ1-2; 12 positions match TRBD1. The CDR3 bases are TGTGCCAGCAGCTTAGCCCCGGGACAGGGGGCGCAAACGGATGGCTACACCTTC. This codes for CASSLAPGQGAQTDGYTF. The full variable domain, completed using reference TRBV7-8 and TRBJ1-2, is GAGVSQSPRYKVAKRGQDVALRCDPISGHVSLFWYQQALGQGPEFLTYFQNEAQLDKSGLPSDRFFAERPEGSVSTLKIQRTQQEDSAVYLCASSLAPGQGAQTDGYTFGSGTRLTVV.